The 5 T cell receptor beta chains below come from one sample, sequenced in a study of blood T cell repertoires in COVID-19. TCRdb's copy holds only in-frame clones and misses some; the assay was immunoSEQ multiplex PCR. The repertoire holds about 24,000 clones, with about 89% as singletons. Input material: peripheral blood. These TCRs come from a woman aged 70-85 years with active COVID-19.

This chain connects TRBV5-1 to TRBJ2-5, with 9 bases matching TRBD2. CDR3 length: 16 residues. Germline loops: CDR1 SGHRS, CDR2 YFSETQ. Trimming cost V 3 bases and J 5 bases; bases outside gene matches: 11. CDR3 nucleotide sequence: TGCGCCAGCAGCTCGGCGGGGGGGCCATCCAGTGAGACCCAGTACTTC. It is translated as CASSSAGGPSSETQYF. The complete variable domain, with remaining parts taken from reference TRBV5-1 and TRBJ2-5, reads KAGVTQTPRYLIKTRGQQVTLSCSPISGHRSVSWYQQTPGQGLQFLFEYFSETQRNKGNFPGRFSGRQFSNSRSEMNVSTLELGDSALYLCASSSAGGPSSETQYFGPGTRLLVL.

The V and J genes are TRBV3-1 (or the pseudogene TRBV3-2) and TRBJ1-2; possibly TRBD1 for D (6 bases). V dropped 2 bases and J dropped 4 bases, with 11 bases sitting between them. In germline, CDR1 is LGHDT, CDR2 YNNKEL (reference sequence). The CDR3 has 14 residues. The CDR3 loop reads CASSQPGAAYGYTF. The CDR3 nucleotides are TGTGCCAGCAGCCAACCAGGGGCCGCCTATGGCTACACCTTC.

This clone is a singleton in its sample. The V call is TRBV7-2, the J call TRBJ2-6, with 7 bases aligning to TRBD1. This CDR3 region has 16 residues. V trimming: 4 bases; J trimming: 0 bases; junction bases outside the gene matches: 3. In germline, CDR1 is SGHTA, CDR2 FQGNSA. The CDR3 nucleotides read TGTGCCAGCAGCTCGGGACAGCTCTCTGGGGCCAACGTCCTGACTTTC. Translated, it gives CASSSGQLSGANVLTF.

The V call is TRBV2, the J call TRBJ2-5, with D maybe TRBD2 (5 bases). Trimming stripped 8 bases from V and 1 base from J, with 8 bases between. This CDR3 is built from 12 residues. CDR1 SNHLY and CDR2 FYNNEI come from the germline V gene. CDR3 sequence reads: CASGLFQETQYF. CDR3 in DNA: TGTGCCAGCGGACTTTTCCAAGAGACCCAGTACTTC.

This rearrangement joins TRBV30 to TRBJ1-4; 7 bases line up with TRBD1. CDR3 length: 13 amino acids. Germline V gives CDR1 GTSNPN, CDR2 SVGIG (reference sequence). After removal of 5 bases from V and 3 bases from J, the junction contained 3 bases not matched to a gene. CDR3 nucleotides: TGTGCCTGGCGGGGACAGCCTAATGAAAAACTGTTTTTT. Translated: CAWRGQPNEKLFF.